These 27 T cell receptor beta chains share one sample of origin, sequenced in a study of blood T cells in healthy people across ages. Together with a sample-barcoded 5' primer, a J-beta primer mix was included in a second PCR lasting about 7 to 12 cycles. MiXCR was run by TCRdb on the 5' RACE reads, yielding one entry per CDR3 protein. The sample carries approximately 810,000 distinct CDR3 sequences, 30% to 45% recorded once. The sample comprised blood. Receptors were obtained from a man in his late teens or twenties in good health.

This clonotype came up once. The V call is TRBV20-1, the J call TRBJ2-1; TRBD2 matches 14 bases. J was trimmed by 9 bases and V by 0 bases; bases with no gene match: 7. This CDR3 is built from 16 residues. Germline V CDR1 and CDR2: DFQATT, SNEGSKA (reference sequence). As DNA, the CDR3 is TGCAGTGCTAGAGATGGGGGACTAGCGGGAGAAAGTGAGCAGTTCTTC. Amino acids: CSARDGGLAGESEQFF.

The chain has TRBV20-1 and TRBJ2-4; tentatively, D is TRBD1 (6 bases). The CDR3 totals 12 residues. Germline V gene sequence: CDR1 DFQATT, CDR2 SNEGSKA (reference sequence). The germline V and J ends were trimmed by 4 bases and 8 bases, with 12 bases remaining between them. The CDR3 nucleotides are TGCAGTGCTAACGGACAGCAGGACATTCAGTACTTC. Its protein is CSANGQQDIQYF.

V gene TRBV9 combines with J gene TRBJ2-5, with 7 bases identical to TRBD2. With V trimmed by 0 bases and J by 3 bases, 5 bases remained unmatched. Germline lookup yields CDR1 SGDLS and CDR2 YYNGEE. The CDR3 is 15 residues long. The CDR3 coding sequence is TGTGCCAGCAGCGTAGGGACTAGAAGGGAAGAGACCCAGTACTTC. Translating it yields CASSVGTRREETQYF.

This clonotype was picked up many times. The chain joins TRBV12-3 or TRBV12-4 to TRBJ1-2; no definite D call. The CDR3 has 15 amino acids. V was pared by 2 bases and J by 0 bases, with 10 bases between. This chain's CDR3 is CASSLSAAANYGYTF. The CDR3 DNA reads TGTGCCAGCAGTTTATCGGCAGCCGCTAACTATGGCTACACCTTC.

The V and J genes are TRBV12-3 or TRBV12-4 and TRBJ1-3; TRBD1 is a possible D gene (5 bases). Trimming pared 2 bases from V and 4 bases from J, leaving 9 bases between. The CDR3 loop spans 14 amino acids. CDR3 DNA: TGTGCCAGCAGTTTATCGACAGCCGGAAACACCATATATTTT. Its translation is CASSLSTAGNTIYF.

A few counts support this clonotype. The chain combines TRBV12-3 or TRBV12-4 with TRBJ1-6; D call uncertain. The CDR3 covers 13 residues. Trimming stripped 0 bases from V and 4 bases from J, with 1 base between. The chain's CDR3 is CASSLAYNSPLHF. The CDR3 DNA follows: TGTGCCAGCAGTTTAGCGTATAATTCACCCCTCCACTTT.

A few counts support this clonotype. This sequence joins TRBV12-3 or TRBV12-4 and TRBJ2-3, with 7 bases fitting TRBD1. The trim removed 6 bases at V and 3 bases at J, leaving 6 bases unmatched. This CDR3 is 14 amino acids long. The CDR3 here is CASRSTTGTDTQYF. CDR3 coding DNA: TGTGCCAGCAGGAGCACGACAGGGACAGATACGCAGTATTTT.

This clonotype has more than one count but fewer than ten. The rearrangement joins TRBV15 to TRBJ2-7; 8 bases are a match to TRBD1. There are 15 residues in the CDR3. From germline, CDR1 is LNHNV and CDR2 YYDKDF (reference sequence). The J segment lost 2 bases and the V segment lost 0 bases, leaving 3 bases of the junction unmatched. The CDR3 region is CATSRDLQGAYEQYF. CDR3 sequence (DNA): TGTGCCACCAGCAGAGATTTACAGGGGGCCTACGAGCAGTACTTC.

The J gene is TRBJ1-2, the V gene TRBV4-1, with TRBD1 matching 7 bases. The CDR3 runs 15 residues. With 0 bases clipped from V and 6 bases from J, the junction kept 7 bases outside the gene matches. The germline V gene encodes CDR1 MGHRA and CDR2 YSYEKL. CDR3 nucleotides: TGCGCCAGCAGCCAAGAATGGCAGGGGGGTGATGGCTACACCTTC. Translating it yields CASSQEWQGGDGYTF.

This clonotype was counted a few times. The chain recombines TRBV9 with TRBJ2-3; D may be TRBD1 (5 bases). This CDR3 has 17 amino acids. Germline CDR1 and CDR2: SGDLS and YYNGEE. The V end was cut by 0 bases, the J end by 3 bases, with 17 bases between. The CDR3 nucleotides are TGTGCCAGCAGCGTAGGGGGCTGGTTTGGTGGGACAGATACGCAGTATTTT. Translating gives CASSVGGWFGGTDTQYF.

This sequence joins TRBV15 and TRBJ2-2; unclear D gene. Trimming removed 1 base at V and 1 base at J, with 10 bases between. Germline CDR1 and CDR2: LNHNV and YYDKDF (reference sequence). The CDR3 runs 16 residues. CDR3 protein: CATSRGGSMNTGELFF. CDR3 nucleotides: TGTGCCACCAGCAGAGGAGGAAGCATGAACACCGGGGAGCTGTTTTTT.

The chain is built from TRBV4-1 and TRBJ2-4; possible D gene TRBD1, 5 bases. The germline CDR1 and CDR2 sequences are MGHRA and YSYEKL. Trimming cost V 0 bases and J 0 bases, with 12 bases left between them. This CDR3 comprises 17 residues. CDR3 sequence reads: CASSQDWAGLAKNIQYF. DNA of the CDR3: TGCGCCAGCAGCCAAGATTGGGCAGGGTTAGCCAAAAACATTCAGTACTTC.

This clonotype was counted only a few times. The rearrangement joins TRBV4-1 to TRBJ2-3; D is unclear. The CDR3 sequence is 14 residues long. Germline-derived CDR1 and CDR2 are MGHRA and YSYEKL. V dropped 3 bases and J dropped 1 base, with 8 bases sitting between them. CDR3 sequence: CASSHPPGTDTQYF. The DNA of the CDR3 is TGCGCCAGCAGCCACCCCCCGGGCACAGATACGCAGTATTTT.

The rearrangement links TRBV9 to TRBJ2-5, with 11 bases that match TRBD2. CDR1 is SGDLS, CDR2 YYNGEE, per germline. This CDR3 contains 15 residues. Trimming took 4 bases from V and 11 from J; bases not matched to a gene: 13. Written as DNA, the CDR3 is TGTGCCAGCAGCCCCGGTAGCGGGGGGGCGGGTGAGCAGTACTTC. Protein product: CASSPGSGGAGEQYF.

Turning to this clonotype: A much larger clone differs by one base, so this may be a read error. The chain links TRBV12-3 or TRBV12-4 to TRBJ2-3; maybe TRBD2 (6 bases). Trimming stripped 8 bases from V and 4 bases from J, with 13 bases between. The CDR3 is made up of 13 amino acids. DNA for the CDR3: TGTGCCAGCGCGGATCCTAGCGCAGATACGCAGTATTTT. This codes for CASADPSADTQYF.

This chain uses TRBV6-2 or TRBV6-3 with TRBJ1-2, with no clear D. The CDR3 is 13 amino acids. Germline V gene lookup returns CDR1 MNHEY and CDR2 SVGEGT. V lost 7 bases and J lost 8, with 17 bases in between. CDR3 DNA: TGTGCCAGCACTGTGAGGAGGCCGGGCGGCTACACCTTC. Protein sequence: CASTVRRPGGYTF.

The V and J genes are TRBV14 and TRBJ2-3; 9 positions match TRBD2. This CDR3 is 13 amino acids long. Losses at the gene ends were 4 bases for V and 12 bases for J; bases not matched to a gene: 8. Germline V gives CDR1 SGHDN, CDR2 FVKESK. The DNA for the CDR3 is TGTGCCAGCAGCCGCACCCTAGCGGGGTCCCAGTATTTT. Its protein is CASSRTLAGSQYF.

The rearrangement joins TRBV7-8 to TRBJ1-5, with D unclear. V was cut by 1 base and J by 4 bases, with 8 bases left in between. This CDR3 spans 14 amino acids. Germline V gene lookup returns CDR1 SGHVS and CDR2 FQNEAQ. The CDR3 DNA follows: TGTGCCAGCAGCTTAGAAATGGGGAATCAGCCCCAGCATTTT. As protein: CASSLEMGNQPQHF.

The genes are TRBV12-3 or TRBV12-4 and TRBJ1-1; D is ambiguous. V lost 2 bases, J lost 7 bases, and 11 bases lay in between. CDR3 length: 13 residues. This CDR3 reads CASSLSWTGEAFF. The DNA of the CDR3 is TGTGCCAGCAGTTTATCCTGGACGGGTGAAGCTTTCTTT.

The chain joins TRBV6-2 or TRBV6-3 to TRBJ2-5; D not resolved. Per germline, CDR1 MNHEY and CDR2 SVGEGT. Trimming shortened V by 0 bases and J by 13 bases, and 0 bases separated the two germline ends. The CDR3 extends over 8 amino acids. CDR3 protein: CASSYSYF. CDR3 DNA: TGTGCCAGCAGTTACTCGTACTTC.

This clonotype occurred many times. The J gene is TRBJ2-7, the V gene TRBV12-3 or TRBV12-4; D gene unclear. The CDR3 has 11 amino acids. V lost 3 bases and J 6 bases, leaving 6 bases between the germline ends. CDR3 coding DNA: TGTGCCAGCAGTTTCGAGAGCGAGCAGTACTTC. As protein: CASSFESEQYF.

The rearrangement uses TRBV10-3 and TRBJ2-1; D might be TRBD1 (6 bases). CDR1 and CDR2 from the germline V gene are ENHRY and SYGVKD. Trimming stripped 8 bases from V and 13 bases from J, with 21 bases between. The CDR3 has 13 amino acids. The DNA of the CDR3 is TGTGCCATCGAGGGGGAAGGGTTGGAGACCCAGTTCTTC. Amino acids: CAIEGEGLETQFF.

This clonotype has ten or more counts. The V gene is TRBV20-1, the J gene TRBJ1-5; 9 nucleotides line up with TRBD1. The CDR3 has 17 residues. V trimming: 0 bases; J trimming: 7 bases; junction bases outside the gene matches: 13. Germline CDR1 and CDR2: DFQATT and SNEGSKA (reference sequence). The CDR3 here is CSARDARTLDRGQPQHF. In DNA, the CDR3 is TGCAGTGCTAGAGATGCCCGAACCCTGGACAGGGGCCAGCCCCAGCATTTT.

Note on this clonotype: Being one base from a much bigger clone, this may be a read error. The gene calls are TRBV12-3 or TRBV12-4 and TRBJ1-2; D unresolved. The CDR3 is 12 amino acids. The CDR3 is CASSFPGRGCTF. The CDR3 bases are TGTGCCAGCAGTTTCCCGGGGAGAGGCTGCACCTTC.

This clonotype was seen more than once but under ten times. The rearrangement joins TRBV28 to TRBJ1-1; the D is unclear. V was clipped by 6 bases and J by 1 base, with 18 bases between them. The germline V gene has CDR1 MDHEN and CDR2 SYDVKM. This CDR3 spans 16 amino acids. CDR3 in amino acids: CASSLIEHRPNTEAFF. CDR3 DNA sequence: TGTGCCAGCAGCCTTATCGAACACAGACCGAACACTGAAGCTTTCTTT.

In its sample, this clonotype was seen many times. This chain connects TRBV20-1 to TRBJ1-2, with D perhaps matching TRBD1 (5 bases). The germline CDR1 and CDR2 sequences are DFQATT and SNEGSKA (reference sequence). Trimming removed 5 bases at V and 2 bases at J, with 15 bases between. This CDR3 spans 14 amino acids. The CDR3 loop reads CSAPLKGRNYGYTF. For the CDR3, the DNA is TGCAGTGCTCCACTAAAGGGACGGAACTATGGCTACACCTTC.

This rearrangement joins TRBV7-9 to TRBJ2-7; possible D gene TRBD1, 6 bases. Trimming removed 3 bases at V and 1 base at J, with 16 bases between. This CDR3 is built from 16 residues. Germline assignment: CDR1 SEHNR and CDR2 FQNEAQ (reference sequence). The CDR3: CASSLYDRFPSYEQYF. CDR3 sequence (DNA): TGTGCCAGCAGCTTGTACGACAGGTTCCCTTCCTACGAGCAGTACTTC.